Below are 21 T cell receptor beta chains sequenced from a single sample in a study of blood T cell repertoires in COVID-19. Sequencing was performed with immunoSEQ multiplex PCR; in TCRdb, only in-frame clones are kept and a portion is missing. The sample holds fewer than 200,000 clones; roughly 90% are singletons and the top ten take around a quarter. Sequenced material: peripheral blood. The receptor set was obtained from a man aged 60 to 69 with acute or convalescent COVID-19.

This chain connects TRBV7-2 to TRBJ2-7; 13 bases match TRBD2. The junction had 6 bases not matched to a gene; V was cut back by 5 bases and J by 5 bases. This CDR3 contains 15 residues. Looked up from germline, CDR1 is SGHTA and CDR2 is FQGNSA. The CDR3 region has the DNA TGTGCCAGCAGCCCGCGACTAGCGGGAGGCCACGAGCAGTACTTC. It translates to CASSPRLAGGHEQYF.

The chain joins TRBV7-9 to TRBJ2-1; 8 bases match TRBD2. The CDR3 is made up of 15 amino acids. Germline V gives CDR1 SEHNR, CDR2 FQNEAQ (reference sequence). J gave up 6 bases and V 1 base, and 5 bases lay outside the gene matches. The CDR3 DNA sequence: TGTGCCAGCAGCTTAGGTTCTAGCGGGTTCAATGAGCAGTTCTTC. Translation gives CASSLGSSGFNEQFF.

The CDR3 is CASTRVGTGVSEAFF. In DNA form, the CDR3 reads TGCGCCAGCACCCGAGTGGGAACAGGGGTTTCTGAAGCTTTCTTT. The V and J genes are TRBV4-1 and TRBJ1-1; TRBD1 aligns across 7 bases. The CDR3 consists of 15 residues. With 7 bases clipped from V and 6 bases from J, the junction kept 14 bases outside the gene matches. Germline V gives CDR1 MGHRA, CDR2 YSYEKL.

This clone has just one count. CDR3 sequence reads: CASSGGQASIYGYTF. The DNA for the CDR3 is TGTGCCAGCAGTGGAGGACAGGCCTCTATCTATGGCTACACCTTC. The V gene is TRBV6-2 or TRBV6-3, the J gene TRBJ1-2, with 7 bases aligning to TRBD1. The CDR3 totals 15 residues. V trimming: 5 bases; J trimming: 4 bases; junction bases outside the gene matches: 10. Looked up from germline, CDR1 is MNHEY and CDR2 is SVGEGT.

The V gene is TRBV24-1, the J gene TRBJ2-5; 8 nucleotides match TRBD1. The CDR3 totals 14 residues. CDR1 is KGHDR, CDR2 SFDVKD, per germline. The junction had 4 bases not matched to a gene; V was cut back by 5 bases and J by 3 bases. As DNA, the CDR3 is TGTGCCACCAGTGTCTCAGGGGGCGAAGAGACCCAGTACTTC. Translated, it gives CATSVSGGEETQYF.

The chain employs TRBV29-1 and TRBJ1-2; TRBD1 matches 8 bases. The length of the CDR3 is 11 residues. The J segment lost 3 bases and the V segment lost 6 bases, leaving 0 bases of the junction unmatched. CDR1 and CDR2 from the germline V gene are SQVTM and ANQGSEA. The CDR3 here is CSVTGDYGYTF. The CDR3 nucleotides read TGCAGCGTGACAGGGGACTATGGCTACACCTTC. Based on the CDR3 plus reference TRBV29-1 and TRBJ1-2, the full variable domain is SAVISQKPSRDICQRGTSLTIQCQVDSQVTMMFWYRQQPGQSLTLIATANQGSEATYESGFVIDKFPISRPNLTFSTLTVSNMSPEDSSIYLCSVTGDYGYTFGSGTRLTVV.

The chain couples TRBV19 to TRBJ1-2; TRBD1 agrees at 7 bases. V lost 9 bases and J lost 3; bases outside the gene matches: 7. The CDR3 covers 13 residues. CDR1 LNHDA and CDR2 SQIVND come from the germline V gene (reference sequence). The CDR3 DNA follows: TGTGCCAGCACAGGGGCGCGGGACTATGGCTACACCTTC. It translates to CASTGARDYGYTF.

In this sample, this clone turned up once. This chain links TRBV25-1 with TRBJ2-7, with 9 nucleotides matching TRBD2. Looked up from germline, CDR1 is MGHDK and CDR2 is SYGVNS. J gave up 2 bases and V 2 bases, and 7 bases lay outside the gene matches. CDR3 length equals 16 residues. The CDR3 region is CASSEAGGGGTYEQYF. Here the CDR3 DNA reads TGTGCCAGCAGTGAAGCTGGCGGGGGGGGAACCTACGAGCAGTACTTC.

This chain connects TRBV24-1 to TRBJ1-1; 12 bases line up with TRBD1. The trim removed 3 bases at V and 1 base at J, leaving 2 bases unmatched. Germline V gene lookup returns CDR1 KGHDR and CDR2 SFDVKD. This CDR3 contains 16 residues. The CDR3 loop reads CATSDGTGGWNTEAFF. Written as DNA, the CDR3 is TGTGCCACCAGTGATGGGACAGGGGGCTGGAACACTGAAGCTTTCTTT.

This chain uses TRBV6-5 with TRBJ1-6; TRBD1 might be the D (6 bases). The germline V gene encodes CDR1 MNHEY and CDR2 SVGAGI. With 7 bases removed from V and 6 bases from J, the gap between germline ends came to 10 bases. The CDR3 is 13 residues long. The CDR3 DNA reads as TGTGCCAGCATGGGACAATTTAATTCACCCCTCCACTTT. Translating it yields CASMGQFNSPLHF.

The J gene is TRBJ1-2, the V gene TRBV3-1 (or the pseudogene TRBV3-2); D gene ambiguous. The CDR3 is 12 amino acids. V was shortened by 0 bases and J by 8 bases, with 7 bases between the two germline ends. Germline V gives CDR1 LGHDT, CDR2 YNNKEL (reference sequence). Here the CDR3 reads CASSQDRKGYTF. CDR3 in DNA: TGTGCCAGCAGCCAAGACAGGAAAGGCTACACCTTC.

The V and J genes are TRBV10-3 and TRBJ2-3, with 12 bases fitting TRBD2. This CDR3 spans 17 amino acids. V lost 7 bases, J lost 2 bases, and 10 bases stayed unmatched. Germline V lookup: CDR1 ENHRY, CDR2 SYGVKD. The CDR3 nucleotides are TGTGCCATCACTGGCCCCGGGACTAGCGGGCTCACAGATACGCAGTATTTT. Its translation is CAITGPGTSGLTDTQYF.

This chain uses TRBV3-1 (or the pseudogene TRBV3-2) with TRBJ1-6, with D unresolved. Germline values: CDR1 LGHDT, CDR2 YNNKEL (reference sequence). This CDR3 spans 12 amino acids. The V end was cut by 4 bases, the J end by 9 bases, with 7 bases between. For the CDR3, the DNA is TGTGCCAGCAGCCGCCAGCGTTCACCCCTCCACTTT. Translated, it gives CASSRQRSPLHF.

This clone was found once. This CDR3 is also generated by other DNA sequences in the sample. This chain joins TRBV5-5 and TRBJ1-1; TRBD1 matches 8 bases. Germline CDR1 SGHKS, CDR2 YYEKEE (reference sequence). This CDR3 contains 13 residues. The V and J ends lost 2 bases and 3 bases, in that order; junction bases with no gene match: 0. This CDR3 is CASSLQGDTEAFF. DNA of the CDR3: TGTGCCAGCAGCTTACAGGGGGACACTGAAGCTTTCTTT.

The J gene is TRBJ2-1, the V gene TRBV19; TRBD2 matches 8 bases. Germline V gives CDR1 LNHDA, CDR2 SQIVND (reference sequence). V was pared by 8 bases and J by 6 bases, with 6 bases of the junction left unmatched. CDR3 length equals 13 residues. The CDR3 loop is CASESGSGNEQFF. In DNA form, the CDR3 reads TGTGCCAGTGAAAGCGGGAGTGGCAATGAGCAGTTCTTC.

This rearrangement joins TRBV11-2 to TRBJ2-7; 7 nucleotides agree with TRBD1. V shed 3 bases and J 7 bases; nucleotides not matched to a gene: 6. This CDR3 spans 13 amino acids. In germline, CDR1 is SGHAT, CDR2 FQNNGV. The CDR3 nucleotides are TGTGCCAGCAGCTTGCTGAGACAGGGTGAGCAGTACGTC. Translating gives CASSLLRQGEQYV.

The rearrangement links TRBV5-1 to TRBJ2-2, with TRBD1 matching 7 bases. Germline trimming cut 4 bases from V and 0 bases from J; bases unmatched to any gene: 12. The germline V gene encodes CDR1 SGHRS and CDR2 YFSETQ. There are 18 residues in the CDR3. The CDR3 region has the DNA TGCGCCAGCAGCCTCCGGGCAGGGGGAGACGCGAACACCGGGGAGCTGTTTTTT. It specifies CASSLRAGGDANTGELFF.

The CDR3 coding sequence is TGCAGTGCTACTTTACAAGAGACCCAGTACTTC. This gives the protein CSATLQETQYF. This chain joins TRBV20-1 and TRBJ2-5; the D is unclear. With 4 bases removed from V and 2 bases from J, the gap between germline ends came to 5 bases. The CDR3 is 11 residues long. In germline, CDR1 is DFQATT, CDR2 SNEGSKA (reference sequence).

This chain joins TRBV4-1 and TRBJ1-4, with TRBD1 identical over 7 bases. The CDR3 covers 18 residues. The J segment lost 0 bases and the V segment lost 4 bases, leaving 11 bases of the junction unmatched. CDR1 and CDR2 from the germline V gene are MGHRA and YSYEKL. CDR3 coding DNA: TGCGCCAGCAGCCTACAAGAGACAGGGCAGACAACTAATGAAAAACTGTTTTTT. Translation gives CASSLQETGQTTNEKLFF.

The rearrangement uses TRBV24-1 and TRBJ2-3; 8 positions match TRBD1. V lost 3 bases, J lost 3 bases, and 7 bases stayed unmatched. CDR3 length equals 16 residues. Germline assignment: CDR1 KGHDR and CDR2 SFDVKD. CDR3 sequence: CATSDQRQGQTDTQYF. The CDR3 nucleotides are TGTGCCACCAGTGATCAACGACAGGGGCAGACAGATACGCAGTATTTT.

V is TRBV10-3 and J is TRBJ2-1; TRBD2 is a possible D gene (7 bases). The germline V and J ends were trimmed by 8 bases and 6 bases, with 17 bases remaining between them. CDR1 is ENHRY and CDR2 is SYGVKD in the germline V gene. This CDR3 is 14 amino acids long. The DNA of the CDR3 is TGTGCCATCTTGGGAGGGGGAGCTGGCAATGAGCAGTTCTTC. Translation: CAILGGGAGNEQFF.